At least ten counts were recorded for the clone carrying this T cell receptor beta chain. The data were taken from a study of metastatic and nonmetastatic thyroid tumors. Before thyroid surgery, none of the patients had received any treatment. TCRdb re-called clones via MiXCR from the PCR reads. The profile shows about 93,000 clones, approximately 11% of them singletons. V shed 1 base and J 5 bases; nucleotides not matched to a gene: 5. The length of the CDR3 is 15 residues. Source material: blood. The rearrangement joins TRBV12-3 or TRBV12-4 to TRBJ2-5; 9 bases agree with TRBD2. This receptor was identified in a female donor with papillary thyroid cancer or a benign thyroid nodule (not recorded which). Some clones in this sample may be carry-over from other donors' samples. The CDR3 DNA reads TGTGCCAGCAGTTTAGGCGGGAGGGCCTCGGAGACCCAGTACTTC. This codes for CASSLGGRASETQYF.